These T cell receptor beta chains were read from a single sample in a study of T cell repertoires in cytomegalovirus infection. TCRdb redid the calling of the reads with MiXCR, one entry per CDR3 protein. The sample contains around 630,000 distinct CDR3 sequences, 20% to 30% of which appear only once. Sequencing was carried out using CD8+ T cells from PBMCs. These receptors were obtained from a human donor in good health (CMV status not recorded). Some clones in this sample may be carry-over from other donors' samples. The CDR3 runs from the conserved cysteine through the conserved F or W. A D gene is named only where the DNA matches it firmly. The listing skips clone size in some rows; elsewhere it reads once, few, many or a size class.

d_call j_call clone_size v_call cdr3_aa cdr3_nt
NA TRBJ1-3 NA TRBV9 CASSVATQVGNTIYF TGTGCCAGCAGCGTAGCTACACAGGTTGGAAACACCATATATTTT
NA TRBJ1-4 few TRBV27 CASSLGRFNEKLFF TGTGCCAGCAGTTTAGGACGTTTTAATGAAAAACTGTTTTTT
NA TRBJ1-3 few TRBV24-1 CATSDGSGNTIYF TGTGCCACCAGTGATGGATCTGGAAACACCATATATTTT
NA TRBJ2-1 few TRBV12-3/TRBV12-4 CASRQNNEQFF TGTGCCAGCAGACAGAACAATGAGCAGTTCTTC
TRBD2 TRBJ2-3 few TRBV27 CASSLGGGGLDTQYF TGTGCCAGCAGTTTAGGTGGCGGGGGATTAGATACGCAGTATTTT
TRBD1 TRBJ2-7 many TRBV29-1 CSVGGGTSYEQYF TGCAGCGTTGGAGGGGGCACATCCTACGAGCAGTACTTC
NA TRBJ2-5 once TRBV28 CASSLMAVQETQYF TGTGCCAGCTCCCTAATGGCAGTCCAAGAGACCCAGTACTTC
NA TRBJ2-7 NA TRBV10-2 CASSEGPSYEQYF TGCGCCAGCAGTGAGGGACCTTCCTACGAGCAGTACTTC
TRBD2 TRBJ2-1 NA TRBV7-2 CASSSTPGLADNEQFF TGTGCCAGCAGCTCGACTCCGGGACTAGCGGACAATGAGCAGTTCTTC
TRBD1 TRBJ1-5 many TRBV28 CASSWVRGSNQPQHF TGTGCCAGCAGTTGGGTCAGGGGGAGCAATCAGCCCCAGCATTTT
TRBD2 TRBJ2-3 NA TRBV25-1 CASSPGGGPDTQYF TGTGCCAGCAGTCCCGGCGGGGGTCCAGATACGCAGTATTTT
NA TRBJ2-5 once TRBV29-1 CSVEGREDTQYF TGCAGCGTTGAAGGCAGGGAAGATACCCAGTACTTC
NA TRBJ1-1 NA TRBV7-9 CASLAVSPEAFF TGTGCCAGCCTGGCGGTTTCCCCTGAAGCTTTCTTT
NA TRBJ2-7 few TRBV29-1 CSVASGGPKTDEQYF TGCAGCGTTGCTTCAGGGGGGCCCAAGACGGACGAGCAGTACTTC
TRBD2 TRBJ2-1 many TRBV7-2 CASSLMPSGAVFF TGTGCCAGCAGCTTAATGCCCAGCGGGGCCGTATTCTTC
TRBD2 TRBJ2-5 many TRBV28 CASSRRGGETQYF TGTGCCAGCAGTCGGCGGGGGGGAGAGACCCAGTACTTC
TRBD2 TRBJ2-3 many TRBV4-1 CASSPRTSTSTDTQYF TGCGCCAGCAGCCCGCGGACTAGCACTAGCACAGATACGCAGTATTTT
NA TRBJ1-6 NA TRBV15 CATSIVGRHNSPLHF TGTGCCACCAGCATAGTGGGACGGCATAATTCACCCCTCCACTTT
NA TRBJ1-4 NA TRBV6-2/TRBV6-3 CASSDAGLVLF TGTGCCAGCAGTGATGCGGGACTCGTACTTTTT
TRBD1 TRBJ1-4 NA TRBV28 CASSSGQAPTNEKLFF TGTGCCAGCAGCTCCGGACAGGCTCCAACTAATGAAAAACTGTTTTTT
TRBD1 TRBJ2-1 NA TRBV27 CANSSSRGYTYNEQFF TGTGCCAACAGTTCGAGCAGGGGGTATACCTACAATGAGCAGTTCTTC
NA TRBJ2-7 few TRBV7-2 CASSLAQRNSGGQGGYEQYF TGTGCCAGCAGCTTAGCCCAACGGAACAGCGGGGGCCAGGGGGGCTACGAGCAGTACTTC
NA TRBJ2-7 few TRBV29-1 CSVEGGSHKPDEQYF TGCAGCGTTGAAGGTGGCAGCCACAAACCGGACGAGCAGTACTTC
NA TRBJ1-4 many TRBV7-8 CASSLSYSSNEKLFF TGTGCCAGCAGCTTAAGTTATAGTTCTAATGAAAAACTGTTTTTT